This TCR beta chain came from a study of CD8+ T cells in alopecia areata. CDR1 and CDR2 (germline): SQVTM, ANQGSEA. The CDR3 totals 10 residues. The V and J ends lost 7 bases and 4 bases respectively, with 7 bases between them. cDNA prepared by RNA extraction and subsequent reverse transcription served as the template for sequencing. Method: immunoSEQ multiplex PCR; TCRdb's copy keeps in-frame clones and lacks some. The sample comprises about 140,000 clones, 50% to 65% of which are singletons, and about 4.4% rests with the top ten. The sample taken for sequencing was CD4+ T cells sorted from blood. The chain uses TRBV29-1 and TRBJ1-1; no reliable D call. This TCR came from a human donor in good health. The CDR3, as DNA: TGCAGCGCGCTTACCACTGAAGCTTTCTTT. This translates into CSALTTEAFF. Using reference TRBV29-1 and TRBJ1-1 for the parts outside the CDR3, the full variable domain is SAVISQKPSRDICQRGTSLTIQCQVDSQVTMMFWYRQQPGQSLTLIATANQGSEATYESGFVIDKFPISRPNLTFSTLTVSNMSPEDSSIYLCSALTTEAFFGQGTRLTVV.